Listed below are T cell receptor beta chains from one sample, sequenced in a study of control samples from healthy donors and cancer patients. TCRdb keeps only in-frame clones here, not all; method: immunoSEQ multiplex PCR. The table shows more than 75,000 clones, with roughly nine tenths occurring only once. The sequenced sample was blood. These receptor sequences come from a man aged 50 or older in good health. The conserved cysteine and the conserved F or W are not part of the CDR3 here. Each record gives: J gene, D gene, V gene, CDR3 protein. D genes are given only for firm matches.

J gene: TRBJ2-1; D gene: NA; V gene: TRBV29-1; CDR3 protein: SVDGDRQVLQF
J gene: TRBJ2-7; D gene: NA; V gene: TRBV6-6; CDR3 protein: ASKWRDLTYEQY
J gene: TRBJ1-1; D gene: NA; V gene: TRBV7-9; CDR3 protein: ASRRPQGWNTEAF
J gene: TRBJ2-7; D gene: TRBD1; V gene: TRBV5-4; CDR3 protein: ASSLRTGGGYEQY
J gene: TRBJ1-1; D gene: NA; V gene: TRBV13; CDR3 protein: ASSLNRRDEAF
J gene: TRBJ1-1; D gene: TRBD1; V gene: TRBV19; CDR3 protein: ATSGQRGGTEAF
J gene: TRBJ1-1; D gene: TRBD1; V gene: TRBV6-5; CDR3 protein: ASRTGTGGNTEAF
J gene: TRBJ2-5; D gene: TRBD2; V gene: TRBV20-1; CDR3 protein: SAGGYETQY
J gene: TRBJ1-1; D gene: TRBD1; V gene: TRBV19; CDR3 protein: ATWTGYWGTEAF
J gene: TRBJ1-1; D gene: NA; V gene: TRBV19; CDR3 protein: ASSIPGRNTEAF
J gene: TRBJ1-2; D gene: NA; V gene: TRBV5-5; CDR3 protein: ASSWGLRGNSQGGYT
J gene: TRBJ2-7; D gene: NA; V gene: TRBV27; CDR3 protein: ASSLQYRSHEQY
J gene: TRBJ1-2; D gene: TRBD1; V gene: TRBV18; CDR3 protein: ASSPPGMGQGET
J gene: TRBJ2-7; D gene: TRBD1; V gene: TRBV5-8; CDR3 protein: ASSRDRGLVYEQY
J gene: TRBJ2-7; D gene: TRBD1; V gene: TRBV23-1; CDR3 protein: ASSPDRVVYEQY
J gene: TRBJ1-1; D gene: NA; V gene: TRBV6-5; CDR3 protein: ASSSGTYTEAF
J gene: TRBJ2-3; D gene: NA; V gene: TRBV29-1; CDR3 protein: SVGSKGTDTQY
J gene: TRBJ1-4; D gene: TRBD1; V gene: TRBV2; CDR3 protein: ASSGTGSNEKLF
J gene: TRBJ2-5; D gene: TRBD2; V gene: TRBV7-2; CDR3 protein: ASSLEWRGGRETQY
J gene: TRBJ1-4; D gene: NA; V gene: TRBV7-8; CDR3 protein: ASSSQPGHSNEKLF
J gene: TRBJ1-3; D gene: NA; V gene: TRBV20-1; CDR3 protein: SASRPMGNTIY
J gene: TRBJ2-1; D gene: TRBD2; V gene: TRBV10-2; CDR3 protein: ASSAGLAVYNEQF
J gene: TRBJ2-5; D gene: NA; V gene: TRBV5-1; CDR3 protein: ASSPGRGSETQY
J gene: TRBJ1-1; D gene: NA; V gene: TRBV29-1; CDR3 protein: SVGQGNTEAF
J gene: TRBJ1-4; D gene: NA; V gene: TRBV4-2; CDR3 protein: ASSLTGFNEKLF
J gene: TRBJ2-5; D gene: NA; V gene: TRBV12-5; CDR3 protein: ASGRSGGQETQY
J gene: TRBJ1-6; D gene: TRBD1; V gene: TRBV10-2; CDR3 protein: ASSGLSGTGNSPLH
J gene: TRBJ2-4; D gene: NA; V gene: TRBV5-5; CDR3 protein: ASSSQGHGGAIQY
J gene: TRBJ1-1; D gene: NA; V gene: TRBV5-4; CDR3 protein: ASSQQENTEAF
J gene: TRBJ2-1; D gene: NA; V gene: TRBV28; CDR3 protein: ASRSGSYNEQF
J gene: TRBJ2-3; D gene: TRBD2; V gene: TRBV5-4; CDR3 protein: ASSRAGTSGGASTDTQY
J gene: TRBJ2-2; D gene: NA; V gene: TRBV5-1; CDR3 protein: ASSSRNTGELF
J gene: TRBJ2-3; D gene: TRBD2; V gene: TRBV5-6; CDR3 protein: ASSLGTSAGGMY
J gene: TRBJ1-2; D gene: TRBD1; V gene: TRBV6-5; CDR3 protein: ASSPGQGSYGYT
J gene: TRBJ2-7; D gene: NA; V gene: TRBV12-3/TRBV12-4; CDR3 protein: ASSLVSSYEQY
J gene: TRBJ2-2; D gene: NA; V gene: TRBV5-1; CDR3 protein: ASMPGGSNTGELF
J gene: TRBJ2-5; D gene: NA; V gene: TRBV19; CDR3 protein: ATLGFQETQY
J gene: TRBJ2-5; D gene: NA; V gene: TRBV5-1; CDR3 protein: ASSLQVAETQY
J gene: TRBJ2-2; D gene: NA; V gene: TRBV15; CDR3 protein: ATSRDRTNTGELF
J gene: TRBJ2-2; D gene: NA; V gene: TRBV5-5; CDR3 protein: ASSLRPPSDSNTGELF
J gene: TRBJ2-7; D gene: NA; V gene: TRBV7-8; CDR3 protein: ASSLGQAHSYEQY
J gene: TRBJ2-2; D gene: NA; V gene: TRBV7-9; CDR3 protein: ASSSPGLKDTGELF
J gene: TRBJ2-1; D gene: NA; V gene: TRBV5-1; CDR3 protein: ASSPGNEQF
J gene: TRBJ1-2; D gene: NA; V gene: TRBV2; CDR3 protein: ASSRQEANYGYT
J gene: TRBJ2-7; D gene: TRBD1; V gene: TRBV19; CDR3 protein: ASSITGAPEQY
J gene: TRBJ2-7; D gene: NA; V gene: TRBV5-1; CDR3 protein: ASSLYPTLAEQY
J gene: TRBJ1-1; D gene: NA; V gene: TRBV7-3; CDR3 protein: ASSLTGNTEAF
J gene: TRBJ1-2; D gene: NA; V gene: TRBV12-3/TRBV12-4; CDR3 protein: ASSFGRNGYT
J gene: TRBJ2-7; D gene: NA; V gene: TRBV7-6; CDR3 protein: ASSLEPGGEYEQY
J gene: TRBJ1-2; D gene: NA; V gene: TRBV11-3; CDR3 protein: ASSLGAGSVYGYT
J gene: TRBJ1-5; D gene: NA; V gene: TRBV7-8; CDR3 protein: ASSLGGQGPQH
J gene: TRBJ2-3; D gene: NA; V gene: TRBV7-6; CDR3 protein: ASSLAGTKGNTQY